This is a list of T cell receptor beta chains from one sample in a study of chemoradiotherapy in HPV16-positive cancers. Profiling relied on immunoSEQ multiplex PCR, and the TCRdb table lists in-frame clones only, not all of them. This sample yields around 12,000 clones, of which approximately 92% are seen a single time; about a fifth belongs to the top ten. Sequenced material: blood, taken from a patient who underwent chemoradiotherapy. The receptors here all came from a human donor with HPV-associated anogenital cancer. Both conserved end residues are part of each CDR3. D genes are given only for firm matches. Clone size appears in some rows only: once, few, many, or a class for an expanded clone.

v_call	d_call	j_call	clone_size	cdr3_aa
TRBV7-9	TRBD1	TRBJ2-7	once	CASSSGQDSYEQYF
TRBV5-5	NA	TRBJ2-3	NA	CASSLGASGISTDTQYF
TRBV5-1	NA	TRBJ1-1	NA	CASRTVSGGNTEAFF
TRBV6-5	NA	TRBJ1-2	NA	CASSPRGFYGYTF
TRBV18	NA	TRBJ2-7	NA	CASSPLPTDYEQYF
TRBV7-9	NA	TRBJ2-7	NA	CASSSPGHLTTYEQYF
TRBV15	NA	TRBJ2-3	NA	CAIGRYGTDTQYF
TRBV29-1	NA	TRBJ1-5	NA	CSVGDSNQPQHF
TRBV7-6	TRBD1	TRBJ2-1	NA	CASSSPETGVANEQFF
TRBV11-2	TRBD1	TRBJ2-1	NA	CASRGQGGRNEQFF
TRBV6-1	TRBD2	TRBJ2-7	NA	CASVRGGYEQYF
TRBV5-1	TRBD2	TRBJ2-1	NA	CASSGGGLAGSNEQFF
TRBV7-2	NA	TRBJ2-6	NA	CASRWAGANVLTF
TRBV6-5	TRBD1	TRBJ2-7	NA	CASSYGGTGIYEQYF
TRBV5-1	NA	TRBJ2-7	NA	CASGIAGTGKSEQYF
TRBV7-2	TRBD1	TRBJ2-3	NA	CASSTGQVNLQYF
TRBV19	TRBD1	TRBJ1-3	NA	CASSSPGQSTSGNTIYF
TRBV4-2	TRBD1	TRBJ2-1	NA	CASSQAVGTGVPYNEQFF
TRBV11-2	TRBD1	TRBJ2-7	NA	CASSAGVGQGSYEQYF
TRBV6-1	NA	TRBJ1-1	NA	CASSEVGHYTEAFF
TRBV7-2	NA	TRBJ1-2	NA	CASSLGGFGGYTF
TRBV13	NA	TRBJ2-7	few	CASSFRTTEDEQYF
TRBV9	NA	TRBJ2-5	NA	CASSVDRQETQYF
TRBV4-3	TRBD1	TRBJ2-3	NA	CASAMGQGMQDTQYF
TRBV7-9	TRBD2	TRBJ2-2	once	CASSRPSGNTGELFF
TRBV2	NA	TRBJ2-2	once	CASRPDGLRTGELFF
TRBV7-6	TRBD2	TRBJ2-7	NA	CASSLVAGPYEQYF
TRBV5-5	TRBD1	TRBJ1-1	NA	CASSSPQGVDTEAFF
TRBV7-3	NA	TRBJ2-2	NA	CASSLFPGSLELFF
TRBV19	TRBD1	TRBJ2-6	NA	CASSSQGSSSGANVLTF
TRBV11-1	NA	TRBJ2-5	NA	CASSLEFNLMGQETQYF
TRBV4-3	NA	TRBJ1-2	NA	CASSRTGIGYTF
TRBV2	NA	TRBJ2-3	NA	CASSATGVRTDTQYF
TRBV5-1	NA	TRBJ2-6	NA	CASNSSGRAYLPYSGANVLTF
TRBV28	NA	TRBJ2-7	NA	CATSEGGEAFYEQYF
TRBV6-1	TRBD2	TRBJ2-3	once	CASGESGGTDTQYF
TRBV29-1	NA	TRBJ2-5	once	CSVGKGQETQYF
TRBV5-5	NA	TRBJ1-1	NA	CASSLSDTEAFF
TRBV19	NA	TRBJ2-1	NA	CASGQGYNEQFF
TRBV6-4	TRBD2	TRBJ2-1	NA	CASSDLAGGYNEQFF
TRBV14	NA	TRBJ2-3	NA	CASSRDYVTQYF
TRBV7-2	NA	TRBJ1-3	NA	CASSSQITGNTIYF
TRBV11-3	NA	TRBJ2-1	NA	CASSPTGPRNNEQFF
TRBV19	NA	TRBJ1-1	NA	CASSSWERSEAFF
TRBV15	TRBD2	TRBJ2-3	NA	CATSRDFLAGADTQYF
TRBV7-9	NA	TRBJ2-1	NA	CASSLTGFYNEQFF
TRBV28	NA	TRBJ2-2	NA	CASQRGGTGELFF
TRBV6-5	NA	TRBJ2-6	NA	CATTSGDYGANVLTF
TRBV5-4	NA	TRBJ2-7	NA	CASSLGVPGHYEQYF
TRBV7-9	NA	TRBJ1-1	NA	CASSLARGDTEAFF
TRBV6-5	NA	TRBJ1-4	once	CASSPLRETNEKLFF
TRBV2	NA	TRBJ1-5	NA	CASSEGGFSQPQHF
TRBV5-4	NA	TRBJ2-5	NA	CASSPGFSQETQYF
TRBV29-1	TRBD2	TRBJ2-7	NA	CSVRTSNSYEQYF
TRBV5-1	NA	TRBJ2-3	NA	CASSPGDWLITDTQYF
TRBV27	TRBD1	TRBJ2-3	NA	CATRGMVSTDTQYF
TRBV6-6	TRBD2	TRBJ2-1	NA	CASSYSTGGSKDEQFF
TRBV7-2	NA	TRBJ2-4	NA	CASSSRTGNIQYF
TRBV2	TRBD2	TRBJ2-3	NA	CASRGRAGGPYTQYF